This is a list of T cell receptor beta chains from one sample in a study of follicular helper T cells after annual influenza vaccination. TCRdb's table, derived via immunoSEQ multiplex PCR, lists solely in-frame clones and lacks some. The repertoire consists of thousands of clones, with approximately 78% occurring once and the leading ten covering 4.1%. The material sequenced was CXCR5+ CD38- circulating T follicular helper cells from blood, taken 7 days after influenza vaccination. Receptors were obtained from an adult who received the influenza vaccine. Each CDR3 is given with its conserved first and last residue. D genes are given only for firm matches. Size values are once, few and many counts, or a class for expanded clones, and some rows have none.

V,D,size,J,CDR3,DNA
TRBV4-2,NA,NA,TRBJ1-6,CASSQDKLQAYSPLHF,TGTGCCAGCAGCCAAGATAAGCTTCAGGCATATTCACCCCTCCACTTT
TRBV10-2,NA,NA,TRBJ1-2,CASREGGEGYTF,TGCGCCAGCAGGGAGGGTGGGGAAGGCTACACCTTC
TRBV20-1,NA,once,TRBJ2-1,CSAERGNEQFF,TGCAGTGCTGAAAGGGGTAATGAGCAGTTCTTC
TRBV29-1,NA,NA,TRBJ2-7,CSVEELGLYEQYF,TGCAGCGTTGAAGAGTTGGGACTCTACGAGCAGTACTTC
TRBV5-6,NA,NA,TRBJ2-3,CASGGPPLKNTQYF,TGTGCCAGTGGCGGGCCTCCCCTCAAGAATACGCAGTATTTT
TRBV29-1,NA,once,TRBJ1-2,CSAAPRDYYGYTF,TGCAGCGCCGCCCCGAGGGACTACTATGGCTACACCTTC
TRBV30,TRBD2,NA,TRBJ2-4,CAWSWAAGGLKNIQYF,TGTGCCTGGAGTTGGGCAGCGGGGGGGCTCAAAAACATTCAGTACTTC
TRBV2,TRBD1,NA,TRBJ1-1,CASSDRDSVAFF,TGTGCCAGCAGCGACAGGGATTCGGTAGCTTTCTTT
TRBV30,TRBD2,NA,TRBJ2-1,CAWKRGRGGNEQFF,TGTGCCTGGAAGCGGGGGAGGGGGGGCAATGAGCAGTTCTTC
TRBV7-6,TRBD2,few,TRBJ2-1,CASSPGVTSGYNEQFF,TGTGCCAGCAGCCCCGGAGTGACTAGCGGATACAATGAGCAGTTCTTC
TRBV6-1,NA,few,TRBJ2-3,CASTVTGLQGDTQYF,TGTGCCAGCACTGTAACGGGACTCCAAGGAGATACGCAGTATTTT
TRBV7-8,NA,once,TRBJ2-5,CASSNSGGRTQYF,TGTGCCAGCAGCAATTCCGGCGGGCGGACCCAGTACTTC
TRBV28,TRBD1,NA,TRBJ2-2,CASSFRQGLIGELFF,TGTGCCAGCAGTTTCAGACAGGGATTGATCGGGGAGCTGTTTTTT
TRBV7-2,TRBD1,NA,TRBJ2-7,CASSYAQGGFEQYF,TGTGCCAGCAGTTACGCACAGGGGGGTTTCGAGCAGTACTTC
TRBV29-1,TRBD1,NA,TRBJ2-7,CSVRTGGLGEQYF,TGCAGCGTCAGGACAGGGGGCTTGGGGGAGCAGTACTTC
TRBV7-2,TRBD1,NA,TRBJ1-1,CASSRWTGGNTEAFF,TGTGCCAGCAGCCGATGGACAGGGGGGAACACTGAAGCTTTCTTT
TRBV25-1,NA,NA,TRBJ2-7,CASIRDGGSYYEQYF,TGTGCCAGCATTAGGGACGGGGGATCTTACTACGAGCAGTACTTC
TRBV7-2,NA,NA,TRBJ1-5,CASSFRAEWPQHF,TGTGCCAGCAGCTTTAGGGCCGAATGGCCCCAGCATTTT
TRBV6-1,NA,NA,TRBJ1-6,CASSESRTNNSPLHF,TGTGCCAGCAGTGAATCGCGGACTAATAATTCACCCCTCCACTTT
TRBV29-1,TRBD1,NA,TRBJ1-1,CGFQGAGNTEAFF,TGCGGATTCCAGGGGGCGGGGAACACTGAAGCTTTCTTT
TRBV7-8,NA,NA,TRBJ2-5,CASSKGTQETQYF,TGTGCCAGCTCAAAGGGAACTCAAGAGACCCAGTACTTC
TRBV19,NA,NA,TRBJ2-2,CASSRSLGSNTGELFF,TGTGCCAGTAGTAGGAGTTTGGGGTCGAACACCGGGGAGCTGTTTTTT
TRBV6-4,NA,NA,TRBJ1-6,CASSDSPNSPLHF,TGTGCCAGCAGTGACAGCCCTAATTCACCCCTCCACTTT